This T cell receptor beta chain was recovered during a study of metastatic and nonmetastatic thyroid tumors (dated by TCRdb to 2018 to 2021). In terms of the full investigation: Repertoires were compared across peripheral blood and tumor or nodule tissue samples from malignant and benign thyroid patients.

The library was prepared using PCR. Sequencing instrument: Illumina HiSeq 4000. The TCR beta-chain CDR3 region of each patient was profiled by high-throughput sequencing. The paper's processing steps were these. A classifier to discriminate distant-metastatic papillary thyroid cancer patients was built from CDR3 differences across clinicopathological groups. The Shannon index was used to measure repertoire diversity, and the Morisita-Horn index was used to measure how similar tumor and blood repertoires were. The public sequencing data were trimmed at Q25 with fastp and processed into clonotypes with MiXCR by TCRdb, which kept only in-frame beta chains. The V and J calls were determined by TCRdb, not by the authors. This sample lists 29,000 or so clones; around 4% were detected once. 20% to 25% of the sample lies in the top ten. The paper as a whole reports these results and caveats: In both blood and tumor samples, TCR beta diversity was reported to be significantly higher in malignant tumors than in benign nodules.

Before undergoing thyroid surgery, none of the patients had been given any kind of treatment. The study retrospectively analysed patient clinical samples collected from the early 2010s to the late 2010s using T-cell receptor beta sequencing. V drops 4 bases and J drops 3 bases, leaving 12 bases in between. The CDR3 numbers 15 residues from cysteine through phenylalanine. The only DNA kept is the CDR3, 45 bases in frame from the first base. Reading the germline V gene gives CDR1 MNHEY and CDR2 SVGEGT. As to this clone: Its antigen remains undetermined. No clone much larger than this one lies a single base away; base qualities are absent.

This sequence uses TRBV6-2 or TRBV6-3 and TRBJ2-2, with no reliable assignment of the D segment. Sequencing was done on a sample of blood. The clonotype comes from a female donor with papillary thyroid cancer or a benign thyroid nodule (not recorded which). Some clones in this sample may be carry-over from other donors' samples. The CDR3 is CASSLVSPDTGELFF. The sequenced DNA: TGTGCCAGCAGTTTGGTTAGCCCAGACACCGGGGAGCTGTTTTTT.